The 26 T cell receptor beta chains in this list originate from one sample, sequenced in a study of blood T cells in healthy people across ages. PCR was performed a second time for about 7 to 11 cycles using a sample-barcoded 5' primer and a J-beta primer mix. MiXCR, run by TCRdb on the 5' RACE reads, gives a single entry per CDR3 protein. This sample has 1 million to 1.2 million distinct CDR3 sequences, with around two fifths found just once. Material for sequencing was blood. The receptors were gathered from a young man in good health.

There are a few counts of this clonotype. The chain combines TRBV20-1 with TRBJ2-7; D call uncertain. This CDR3 has 12 amino acids. Germline V CDR1 and CDR2: DFQATT, SNEGSKA (reference sequence). With 1 base removed from V and 2 bases from J, the gap between germline ends came to 6 bases. CDR3 region: CSARVSPYEQYF. The CDR3 region has the DNA TGCAGTGCTAGAGTCTCGCCCTACGAGCAGTACTTC.

The chain carries TRBV27 and TRBJ2-7, with D perhaps assigned TRBD1 or TRBD2 (5 bases each). This CDR3 comprises 22 residues. Trimming took off 5 bases at V and 3 bases at J, with 38 bases between the two ends. In germline, CDR1 is MNHEY, CDR2 SMNVEV (reference sequence). Here the CDR3 reads CASSQKPLLRGHRLKWYYEQYF. CDR3 nucleotides: TGTGCCAGCAGTCAGAAACCCTTACTCCGTGGACACCGACTAAAATGGTACTACGAGCAGTACTTC.

Of note for this clonotype: A much bigger clone sits one base away, suggesting this may be a read error. The chain couples TRBV2 to TRBJ1-1; D uncertain. The CDR3 sequence is 10 residues long. Germline-derived CDR1 and CDR2 are SNHLY and FYNNEI. V lost 6 bases to trimming and J lost 4 bases, with 3 bases between them. DNA of the CDR3: TGTGCCAGCAGGGTCACTGAAGCTTTCTTT. Protein product: CASRVTEAFF. The full variable domain, with the rest looked up from reference TRBV2 and TRBJ1-1, is EPEVTQTPSHQVTQMGQEVILRCVPISNHLYFYWYRQILGQKVEFLVSFYNNEISEKSEIFDDQFSVERPDGSNFTLKIRSTKLEDSAMYFCASRVTEAFFGQGTRLTVV.

The CDR3 loop is CASSIIQGDNEKLFF. CDR3 DNA sequence: TGTGCCAGTAGTATCATTCAGGGGGATAATGAAAAACTGTTTTTT. The chain uses TRBV19 and TRBJ1-4; 7 bases match TRBD1. This CDR3 has 15 amino acids. V shed 3 bases, J shed 4 bases, and the junction held 5 bases outside the gene matches. Germline lookup yields CDR1 LNHDA and CDR2 SQIVND (reference sequence).

This clonotype was counted a few times. CDR3 residues: CSARDGGFSYGYTF. The DNA of the CDR3 is TGCAGTGCTAGAGATGGGGGGTTCTCCTATGGCTACACCTTC. The V and J genes are TRBV20-1 and TRBJ1-2; D is perhaps TRBD1 (5 bases). Germline V gene lookup returns CDR1 DFQATT and CDR2 SNEGSKA (reference sequence). This CDR3 has 14 residues. Trimming stripped 0 bases from V and 4 bases from J, with 12 bases between.

As DNA, the CDR3 is TGTGCCATCACTGAAGGGAGTGTGCAGTTCTTC. The encoded protein is CAITEGSVQFF. V gene TRBV10-3 combines with J gene TRBJ2-1; tentative D call: TRBD2 (5 bases). The CDR3 has 11 amino acids. V lost 7 bases and J lost 12, with 13 bases in between. The germline V gene encodes CDR1 ENHRY and CDR2 SYGVKD.

This clonotype appeared a few times. A junction end diverges from the germline sequence, so it may reflect a read error. This rearrangement joins TRBV7-2 to TRBJ1-4; D remains ambiguous. The CDR3 contains 13 residues. Germline V gene sequence: CDR1 SGHTA, CDR2 FQGNSA. The CDR3 here is CASSLAGAEKLFF. CDR3 sequence (DNA): TGTGCCAGCAGTTTAGCGGGAGCTGAAAAACTGTTTTTT.

The CDR3 here is CASSQGGLASTDTQYF. CDR3 DNA sequence: TGTGCCAGCAGCCAAGGGGGGCTAGCGAGCACAGATACGCAGTATTTT. The chain carries TRBV3-1 and TRBJ2-3, with D tentatively TRBD1 or TRBD2 (6 bases each). The CDR3 length is 16 residues. Germline V gene sequence: CDR1 LGHDT, CDR2 YNNKEL (reference sequence). V lost 1 base, J lost 0 bases, and 11 bases lay in between.

J is TRBJ2-7 and V is TRBV5-1; the match to TRBD2 covers 8 bases. This CDR3 is 17 amino acids long. From germline, CDR1 is SGHRS and CDR2 YFSETQ. Germline trimming cut 1 base from V and 7 bases from J; bases unmatched to any gene: 16. The CDR3 region has the DNA TGCGCCAGCAGCTTGATGTTCGGCGGGGGGAAAGGCAATGAGCAGTACTTC. Its protein is CASSLMFGGGKGNEQYF.

This clonotype was detected only a few times. This sequence joins TRBV5-1 and TRBJ1-2, with unresolved D. Germline V gene lookup returns CDR1 SGHRS and CDR2 YFSETQ. Trimming took 1 base from V and 3 from J, leaving 13 bases between them. The CDR3 extends over 15 amino acids. CDR3 in amino acids: CASSLWSYGDYGYTF. The CDR3 nucleotides read TGCGCCAGCAGCTTGTGGTCTTACGGGGACTATGGCTACACCTTC. Filled out from reference TRBV5-1 and TRBJ1-2, the complete variable domain reads KAGVTQTPRYLIKTRGQQVTLSCSPISGHRSVSWYQQTPGQGLQFLFEYFSETQRNKGNFPGRFSGRQFSNSRSEMNVSTLELGDSALYLCASSLWSYGDYGYTFGSGTRLTVV.

This clonotype was observed a few times. The CDR3 loop is CAISESTALNTEAFF. Here the CDR3 DNA reads TGTGCCATCAGTGAGTCGACTGCATTGAACACTGAAGCTTTCTTT. The chain joins TRBV10-3 to TRBJ1-1; D is unresolved. Trimming took 0 bases from V and 0 from J, leaving 8 bases between them. CDR1 and CDR2 (germline): ENHRY, SYGVKD. There are 15 residues in the CDR3.

The CDR3 loop reads CASSEGLGNQPQHF. The CDR3 region has the DNA TGTGCCAGCAGTGAGGGGCTAGGAAATCAGCCCCAGCATTTT. This chain joins TRBV2 and TRBJ1-5; D may be TRBD1 (5 bases). This CDR3 is 14 amino acids long. V was clipped by 3 bases and J by 4 bases, with 10 bases between them. Germline V gene lookup returns CDR1 SNHLY and CDR2 FYNNEI.

This clonotype was counted at least ten times. The rearrangement uses TRBV25-1 and TRBJ2-5; TRBD1 matches 8 bases. CDR1 MGHDK and CDR2 SYGVNS come from the germline V gene. Germline trimming cut 8 bases from V and 1 base from J; bases unmatched to any gene: 3. The CDR3 covers 13 residues. DNA of the CDR3: TGTGCCAGCTACGGACAGGGCCAAGAGACCCAGTACTTC. Its protein product is CASYGQGQETQYF.

V is TRBV20-1 and J is TRBJ2-1, with no clear D. The germline gives CDR1 DFQATT, CDR2 SNEGSKA (reference sequence). Deletions cut 2 bases from V and 5 bases from J, with 10 bases between. This CDR3 has 13 amino acids. CDR3: CSARFPAHNEQFF. The CDR3 DNA reads TGCAGTGCTAGATTTCCGGCCCACAATGAGCAGTTCTTC.

Concerning this clonotype: This may arise from a read error, as a much more abundant clone is one base away. The chain employs TRBV12-3 or TRBV12-4 and TRBJ2-1, with TRBD1 as a possible D gene (6 bases). The J call could be wrong; TRBJ2-7 is a better fit for the DNA end. There are 14 residues in the CDR3. The CDR3: CASSKDSSYNEQYF. In nucleotides, the CDR3 is TGTGCCAGCAGTAAGGACAGCTCCTACAATGAGCAGTACTTC.

This clonotype was seen a handful of times. This chain links TRBV29-1 with TRBJ2-3, with 10 nucleotides matching TRBD2. This CDR3 has 15 residues. Germline V gives CDR1 SQVTM, CDR2 ANQGSEA. J was trimmed by 7 bases and V by 2 bases; bases with no gene match: 9. CDR3 coding DNA: TGCAGCGTTGAAACCAGCGGGGGGGGAGGAAATACGCAGTATTTT. Amino acid sequence: CSVETSGGGGNTQYF.

The V gene is TRBV7-2, the J gene TRBJ1-5, with D perhaps matching TRBD1 (6 bases). V was trimmed by 5 bases and J by 5 bases, leaving 16 bases between them. The CDR3 loop spans 15 amino acids. CDR1 and CDR2 from the germline V gene are SGHTA and FQGNSA. Here the CDR3 DNA reads TGTGCCAGCAGCCCACAGGGTGGACTAGATCAGCCCCAGCATTTT. Protein product: CASSPQGGLDQPQHF.

The rearrangement links TRBV3-1 to TRBJ2-3; D may be TRBD2 (6 bases). Germline values: CDR1 LGHDT, CDR2 YNNKEL (reference sequence). There are 15 residues in the CDR3. Trimming removed 3 bases at V and 3 bases at J, with 13 bases between. In DNA form, the CDR3 reads TGTGCCAGCAGCCAGCGACTAGTCCGGACAGATACGCAGTATTTT. It translates to CASSQRLVRTDTQYF.

J is TRBJ1-6 and V is TRBV12-3 or TRBV12-4, with TRBD1 matching 7 bases. V shed 8 bases, J shed 15 bases, and the junction held 7 bases outside the gene matches. The CDR3 runs 11 residues. DNA of the CDR3: TGTGCCAGCGGCCGGGACAGAGGCCTCCACTTT. It encodes CASGRDRGLHF.

This clonotype was found many times. This chain joins TRBV11-2 and TRBJ1-2, with D possibly matching TRBD1 (5 bases). V lost 5 bases and J 7 bases, leaving 17 bases between the germline ends. Germline lookup yields CDR1 SGHAT and CDR2 FQNNGV. There are 14 residues in the CDR3. The CDR3 here is CASSVRQMNTGYTF. CDR3 coding DNA: TGTGCCAGCAGCGTAAGACAGATGAATACTGGCTACACCTTC.

With respect to this clonotype: Being one base from a much bigger clone, this may be a read error. The rearrangement joins TRBV11-2 to TRBJ2-5; 8 positions agree with TRBD2. CDR1 SGHAT and CDR2 FQNNGV come from the germline V gene. The CDR3 runs 15 residues. V dropped 2 bases and J dropped 3; count of bases not matched to a gene: 5. CDR3 loop: CASSLFPAGEETQYF. As DNA, the CDR3 is TGTGCCAGCAGCTTATTCCCAGCGGGGGAAGAGACCCAGTACTTC.

The V call is TRBV7-9, the J call TRBJ1-4, with D perhaps TRBD1 (5 bases). The V end lost 2 bases, the J end lost 1 base, and 14 bases lay between the germline ends. Per germline, CDR1 SEHNR and CDR2 FQNEAQ (reference sequence). The CDR3 contains 17 residues. CDR3 coding DNA: TGTGCCAGCAGCTTACGGGGGGAGTCACAAACTAATGAAAAACTGTTTTTT. This gives the protein CASSLRGESQTNEKLFF.

This clonotype was seen once. J is TRBJ2-2 and V is TRBV6-2 or TRBV6-3; D possibly corresponds to TRBD1 (6 bases). V was clipped by 4 bases and J by 4 bases, with 13 bases between them. The CDR3 is made up of 15 amino acids. Germline assignment: CDR1 MNHEY and CDR2 SVGEGT. The CDR3 loop is CASSWDTPGTGELFF. CDR3 nucleotide sequence: TGTGCCAGCAGTTGGGACACCCCAGGCACCGGGGAGCTGTTTTTT.

This chain connects TRBV19 to TRBJ2-1; 7 bases agree with TRBD2. Germline CDR1 is LNHDA and CDR2 is SQIVND (reference sequence). J was trimmed by 7 bases and V by 5 bases; bases with no gene match: 14. The CDR3 is 16 residues long. The CDR3 loop is CASSLARGVSGNEQFF. CDR3 sequence (DNA): TGTGCCAGTAGTCTTGCTCGGGGGGTGAGTGGAAATGAGCAGTTCTTC. Filled out from reference TRBV19 and TRBJ2-1, the complete variable domain reads DGGITQSPKYLFRKEGQNVTLSCEQNLNHDAMYWYRQDPGQGLRLIYYSQIVNDFQKGDIAEGYSVSREKKESFPLTVTSAQKNPTAFYLCASSLARGVSGNEQFFGPGTRLTVL.

The chain joins TRBV12-5 to TRBJ2-5; D gene unclear. Germline loops: CDR1 LGHNT, CDR2 FRNRAP. CDR3 length: 16 amino acids. V was clipped by 7 bases and J by 11 bases, with 29 bases between them. This CDR3 reads CASADSTLRPWNEQYF. The CDR3 region has the DNA TGTGCTAGTGCGGATAGTACCCTAAGGCCGTGGAATGAGCAGTACTTC.

This clonotype was seen a handful of times. This sequence joins TRBV20-1 and TRBJ1-5; no clear D gene. V lost 5 bases and J lost 4, with 9 bases in between. Germline CDR1 reads DFQATT; CDR2 reads SNEGSKA (reference sequence). The CDR3 is 12 residues long. For the CDR3, the DNA is TGCAGTGCTTGGGTGGGAAATCAGCCCCAGCATTTT. This gives the protein CSAWVGNQPQHF.